Sequencing of this T cell receptor (beta chain) was carried out in a study of shared clonotypes between healthy human individuals. Worth noting for this clone: Its antigen is not known.

Trimming removed 7 bases at V and 11 bases at J, with 24 bases between. Per the germline V gene, CDR1 is MDHEN and CDR2 is SYDVKM. This CDR3 is built from 15 residues. Naive CD4+ cells were CD45RA-selected; the remaining cells were memory. The method was immunoSEQ multiplex PCR; TCRdb's version includes in-frame clones alone and lacks a portion of them. The data hold 2 million to 2.5 million clones, with approximately 95% observed a single time. Whole-study findings and limits: For naive CD4 cells, roughly 5% of clonotypes were shared across a handful of donors. Non-shared clonotypes had lower generation probabilities than clonotypes shared by all four sorted-subset donors.

The sample taken for sequencing was naive CD4+ T cells from PBMCs. Described subset: CD45RA+ positively selected. This receptor was taken from a man between 18 and 29 years old in good health. Some clones in this sample may be carry-over from other donors' samples. This chain connects TRBV28 to TRBJ2-1; a weak D match, TRBD2 (6 bases). The CDR3 coding sequence is TGTGCCAGCATACCCCCGGGACTTCCCCAACCCCAGCAGTTCTTC. This gives the protein CASIPPGLPQPQQFF.